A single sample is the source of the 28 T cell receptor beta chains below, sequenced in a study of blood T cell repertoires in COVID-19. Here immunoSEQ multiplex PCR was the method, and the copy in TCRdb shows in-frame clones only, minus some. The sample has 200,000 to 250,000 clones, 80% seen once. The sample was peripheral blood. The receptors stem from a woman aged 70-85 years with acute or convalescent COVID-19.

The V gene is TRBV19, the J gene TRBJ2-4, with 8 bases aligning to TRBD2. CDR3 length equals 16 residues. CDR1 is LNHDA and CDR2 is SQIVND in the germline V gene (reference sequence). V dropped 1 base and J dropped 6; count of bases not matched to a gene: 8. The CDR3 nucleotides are TGTGCCAGTAGTATAGTGGGAGCGGGGGCCCTAAACATTCAGTACTTC. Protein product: CASSIVGAGALNIQYF.

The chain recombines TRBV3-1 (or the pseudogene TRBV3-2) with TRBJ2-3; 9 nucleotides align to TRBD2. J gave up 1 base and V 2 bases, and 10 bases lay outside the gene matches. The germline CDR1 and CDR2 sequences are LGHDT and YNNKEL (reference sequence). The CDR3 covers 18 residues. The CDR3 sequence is CASSQWSLAGPGTDTQYF. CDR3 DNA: TGTGCCAGCAGCCAATGGTCCCTAGCGGGGCCGGGCACAGATACGCAGTATTTT.

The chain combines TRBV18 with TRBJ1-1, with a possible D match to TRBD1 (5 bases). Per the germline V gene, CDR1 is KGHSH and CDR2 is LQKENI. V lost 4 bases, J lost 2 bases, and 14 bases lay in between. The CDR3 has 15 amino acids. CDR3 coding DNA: TGTGCCAGCTCACTTCAGGGAGGGGAAAACACTGAAGCTTTCTTT. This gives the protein CASSLQGGENTEAFF.

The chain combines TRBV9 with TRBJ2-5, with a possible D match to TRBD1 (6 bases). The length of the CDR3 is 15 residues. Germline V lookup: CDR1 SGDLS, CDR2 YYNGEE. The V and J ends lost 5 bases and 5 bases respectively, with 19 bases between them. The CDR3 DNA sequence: TGTGCCAGCAGTCTAGGGGGTAGGGCCTTCGAGACCCAGTACTTC. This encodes CASSLGGRAFETQYF.

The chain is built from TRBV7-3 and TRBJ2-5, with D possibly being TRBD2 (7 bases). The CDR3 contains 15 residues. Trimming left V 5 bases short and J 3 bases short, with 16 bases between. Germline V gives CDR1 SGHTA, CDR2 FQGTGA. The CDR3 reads CASSRNGGPEETQYF. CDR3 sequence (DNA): TGTGCCAGCAGCCGAAACGGGGGGCCCGAAGAGACCCAGTACTTC.

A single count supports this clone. The CDR3 DNA sequence: TGTGCCAGCACGAGGGGGCGTCATCGGACTTTT. Its translation: CASTRGRHRTF. The chain joins TRBV21-1 to TRBJ1-5; TRBD1 is taken as the D call from the table, unchecked against the DNA. TRBV21-1 is classified as a pseudogene. This CDR3 spans 11 amino acids.

CDR3 coding DNA: TGTGCCACCAGAATGGAGCGGGGGGTTTACAATGAGCAGTTCTTC. It encodes CATRMERGVYNEQFF. This chain uses TRBV15 with TRBJ2-1; 9 nucleotides match TRBD2. The CDR3 runs 15 residues. The V segment lost 6 bases and the J segment 4 bases; nucleotides outside the gene matches: 7. Germline CDR1 is LNHNV and CDR2 is YYDKDF (reference sequence).

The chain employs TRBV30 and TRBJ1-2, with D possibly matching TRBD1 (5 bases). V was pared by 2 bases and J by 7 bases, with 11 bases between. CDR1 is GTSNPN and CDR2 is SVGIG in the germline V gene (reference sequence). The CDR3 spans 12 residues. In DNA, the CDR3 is TGTGCCTGGAGTAAAGGGGCTGCTGGCTACACCTTC. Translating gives CAWSKGAAGYTF.

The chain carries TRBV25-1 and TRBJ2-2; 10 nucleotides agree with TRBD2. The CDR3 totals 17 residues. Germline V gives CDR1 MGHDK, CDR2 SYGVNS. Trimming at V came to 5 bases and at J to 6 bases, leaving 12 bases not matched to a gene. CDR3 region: CASSKRSVAGGPGELFF. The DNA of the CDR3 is TGTGCCAGCAGTAAAAGGTCCGTAGCGGGGGGACCCGGGGAGCTGTTTTTT.

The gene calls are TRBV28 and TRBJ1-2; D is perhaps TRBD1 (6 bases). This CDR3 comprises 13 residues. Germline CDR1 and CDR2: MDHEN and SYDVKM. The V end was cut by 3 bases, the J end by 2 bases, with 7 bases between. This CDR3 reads CASSLGHNYGYTF. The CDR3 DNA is TGTGCCAGCAGTTTGGGACACAACTATGGCTACACCTTC.

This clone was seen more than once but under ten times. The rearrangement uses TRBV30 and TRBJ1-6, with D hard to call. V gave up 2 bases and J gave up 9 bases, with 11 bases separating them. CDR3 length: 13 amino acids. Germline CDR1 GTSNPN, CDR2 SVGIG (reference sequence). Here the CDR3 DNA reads TGTGCCTGGAGTTCTTCCTCTGTTTCACCCCTCCACTTT. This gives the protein CAWSSSSVSPLHF.

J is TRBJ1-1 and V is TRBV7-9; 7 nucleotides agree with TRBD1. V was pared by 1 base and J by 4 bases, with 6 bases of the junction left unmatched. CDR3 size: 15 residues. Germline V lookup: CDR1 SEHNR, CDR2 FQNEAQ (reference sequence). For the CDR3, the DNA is TGTGCCAGCAGCTTAGGACAGGGAAGAGGCACTGAAGCTTTCTTT. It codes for CASSLGQGRGTEAFF.

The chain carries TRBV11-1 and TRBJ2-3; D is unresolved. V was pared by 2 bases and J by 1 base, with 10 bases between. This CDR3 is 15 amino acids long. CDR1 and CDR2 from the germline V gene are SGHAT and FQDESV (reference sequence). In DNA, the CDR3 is TGTGCCAGCAGCTTACTCCCTGGAGGCACAGATACGCAGTATTTT. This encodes CASSLLPGGTDTQYF.

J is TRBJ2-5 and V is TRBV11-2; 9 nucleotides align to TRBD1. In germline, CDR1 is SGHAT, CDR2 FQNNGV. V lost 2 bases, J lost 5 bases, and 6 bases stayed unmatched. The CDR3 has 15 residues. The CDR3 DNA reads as TGTGCCAGCAGCTTACAGACAGGGGGTAGGGAGACCCAGTACTTC. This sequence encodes CASSLQTGGRETQYF.

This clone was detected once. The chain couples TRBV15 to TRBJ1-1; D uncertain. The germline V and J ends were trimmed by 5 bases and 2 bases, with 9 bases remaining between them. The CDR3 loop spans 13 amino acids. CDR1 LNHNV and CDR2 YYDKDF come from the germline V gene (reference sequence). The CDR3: CATSSDTNTEAFF. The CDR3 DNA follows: TGTGCCACCAGCTCCGACACTAACACTGAAGCTTTCTTT. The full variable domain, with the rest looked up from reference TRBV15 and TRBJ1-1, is DAMVIQNPRYQVTQFGKPVTLSCSQTLNHNVMYWYQQKSSQAPKLLFHYYDKDFNNEADTPDNFQSRRPNTSFCFLDIRSPGLGDTAMYLCATSSDTNTEAFFGQGTRLTVV.

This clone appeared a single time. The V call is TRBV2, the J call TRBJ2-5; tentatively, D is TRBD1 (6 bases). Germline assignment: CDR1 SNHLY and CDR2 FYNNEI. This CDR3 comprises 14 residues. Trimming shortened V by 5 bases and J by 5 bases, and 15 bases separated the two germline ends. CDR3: CASSRTGFRETQYF. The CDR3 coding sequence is TGTGCCAGCAGTCGAACAGGGTTTCGGGAGACCCAGTACTTC.

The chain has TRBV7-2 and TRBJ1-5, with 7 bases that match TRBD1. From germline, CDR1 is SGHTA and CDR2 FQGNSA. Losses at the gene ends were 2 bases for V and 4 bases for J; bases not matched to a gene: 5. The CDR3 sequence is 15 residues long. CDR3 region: CASSLSARGNQPQHF. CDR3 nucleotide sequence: TGTGCCAGCAGCTTAAGCGCCAGGGGGAATCAGCCCCAGCATTTT.

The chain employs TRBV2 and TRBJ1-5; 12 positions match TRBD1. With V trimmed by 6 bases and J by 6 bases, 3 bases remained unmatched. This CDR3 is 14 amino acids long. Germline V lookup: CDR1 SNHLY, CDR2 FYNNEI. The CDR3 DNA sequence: TGTGCCAGCAGCGGGACAGGGGGCCTTCAGCCCCAGCATTTT. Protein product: CASSGTGGLQPQHF.

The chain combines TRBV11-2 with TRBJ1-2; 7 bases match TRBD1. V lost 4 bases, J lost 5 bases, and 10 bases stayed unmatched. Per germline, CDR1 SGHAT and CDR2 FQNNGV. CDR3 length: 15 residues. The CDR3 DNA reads TGTGCCAGCAGCTCTCCTAGACAGGGAGGTTATGGCTACACCTTC. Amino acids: CASSSPRQGGYGYTF. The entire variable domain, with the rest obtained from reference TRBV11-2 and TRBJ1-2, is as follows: EAGVAQSPRYKIIEKRQSVAFWCNPISGHATLYWYQQILGQGPKLLIQFQNNGVVDDSQLPKDRFSAERLKGVDSTLKIQPAKLEDSAVYLCASSSPRQGGYGYTFGSGTRLTVV.

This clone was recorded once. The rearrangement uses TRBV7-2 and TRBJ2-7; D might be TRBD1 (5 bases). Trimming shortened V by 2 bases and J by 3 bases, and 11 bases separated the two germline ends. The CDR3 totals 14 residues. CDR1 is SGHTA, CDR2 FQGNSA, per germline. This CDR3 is CASSLLQGRYEQYF. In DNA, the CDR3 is TGTGCCAGCAGCTTACTCCAGGGCCGCTACGAGCAGTACTTC.

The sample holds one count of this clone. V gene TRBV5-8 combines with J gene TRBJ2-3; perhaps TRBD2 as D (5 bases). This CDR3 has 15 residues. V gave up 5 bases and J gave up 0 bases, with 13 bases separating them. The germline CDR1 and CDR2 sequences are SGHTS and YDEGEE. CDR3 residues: CASRGRVESTDTQYF. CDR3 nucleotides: TGTGCCAGCAGGGGGAGAGTCGAGAGCACAGATACGCAGTATTTT.

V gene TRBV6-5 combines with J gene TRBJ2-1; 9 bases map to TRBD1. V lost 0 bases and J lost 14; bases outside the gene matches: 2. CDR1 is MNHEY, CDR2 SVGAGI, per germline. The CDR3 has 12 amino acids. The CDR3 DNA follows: TGTGCCAGCAGTTACTCGACAGGGGGAGAGTTCTTC. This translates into CASSYSTGGEFF.

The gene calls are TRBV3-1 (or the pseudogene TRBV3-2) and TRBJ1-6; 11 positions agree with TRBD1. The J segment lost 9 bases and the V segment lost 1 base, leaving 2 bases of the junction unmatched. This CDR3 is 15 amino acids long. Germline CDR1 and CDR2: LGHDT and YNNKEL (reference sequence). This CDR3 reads CASSQVGTGGSPLHF. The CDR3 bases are TGTGCCAGCAGCCAAGTTGGGACAGGGGGTTCACCCCTCCACTTT.

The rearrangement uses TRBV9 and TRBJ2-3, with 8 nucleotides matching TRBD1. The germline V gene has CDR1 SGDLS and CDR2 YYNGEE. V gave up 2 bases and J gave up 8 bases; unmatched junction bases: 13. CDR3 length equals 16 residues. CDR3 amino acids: CASSVVDRGGSGTQYF. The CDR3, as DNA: TGTGCCAGCAGCGTGGTTGACAGGGGAGGATCAGGTACGCAGTATTTT.

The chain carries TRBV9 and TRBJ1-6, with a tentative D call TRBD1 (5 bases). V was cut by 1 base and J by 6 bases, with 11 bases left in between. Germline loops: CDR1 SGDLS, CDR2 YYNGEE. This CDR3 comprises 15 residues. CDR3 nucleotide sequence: TGTGCCAGCAGCGTACGCTCACAGGCTAATTCACCCCTCCACTTT. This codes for CASSVRSQANSPLHF.

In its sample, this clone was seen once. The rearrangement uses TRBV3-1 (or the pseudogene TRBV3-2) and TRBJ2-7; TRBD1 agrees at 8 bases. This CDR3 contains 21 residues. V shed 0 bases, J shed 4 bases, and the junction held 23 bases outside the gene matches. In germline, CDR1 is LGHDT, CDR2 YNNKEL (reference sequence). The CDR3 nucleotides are TGTGCCAGCAGCCAAGATAGATTAGGGGGTGCGGGAAGGACAGGGAGTTACGAGCAGTACGTC. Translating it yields CASSQDRLGGAGRTGSYEQYV.

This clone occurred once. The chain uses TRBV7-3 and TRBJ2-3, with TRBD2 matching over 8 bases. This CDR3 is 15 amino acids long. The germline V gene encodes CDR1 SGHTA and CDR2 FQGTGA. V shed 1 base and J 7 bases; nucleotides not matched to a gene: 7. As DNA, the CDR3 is TGTGCCAGCAGCTTAAGTGGGACTAGAGGCAATACGCAGTATTTT. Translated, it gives CASSLSGTRGNTQYF.

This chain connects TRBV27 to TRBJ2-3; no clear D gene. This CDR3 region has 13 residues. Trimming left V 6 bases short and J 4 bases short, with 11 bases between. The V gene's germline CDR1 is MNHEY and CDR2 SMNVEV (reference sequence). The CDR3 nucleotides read TGTGCCAGCAGACTATTACTTTCAGATACGCAGTATTTT. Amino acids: CASRLLLSDTQYF.